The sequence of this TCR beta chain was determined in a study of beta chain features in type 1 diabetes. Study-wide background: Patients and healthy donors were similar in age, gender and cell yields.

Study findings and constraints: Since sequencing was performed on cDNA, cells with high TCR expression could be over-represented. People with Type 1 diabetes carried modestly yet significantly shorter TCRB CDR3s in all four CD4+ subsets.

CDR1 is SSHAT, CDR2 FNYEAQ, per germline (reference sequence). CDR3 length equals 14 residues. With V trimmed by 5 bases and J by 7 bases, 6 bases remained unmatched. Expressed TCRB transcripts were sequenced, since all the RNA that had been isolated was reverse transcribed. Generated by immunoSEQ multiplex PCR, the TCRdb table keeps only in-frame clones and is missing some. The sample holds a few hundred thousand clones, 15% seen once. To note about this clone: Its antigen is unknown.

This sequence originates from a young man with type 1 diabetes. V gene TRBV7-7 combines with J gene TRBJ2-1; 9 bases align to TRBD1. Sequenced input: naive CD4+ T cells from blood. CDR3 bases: TGTGCCAGCAGCACCGGACAGGGGAGGAATGAGCAGTTCTTC. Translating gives CASSTGQGRNEQFF. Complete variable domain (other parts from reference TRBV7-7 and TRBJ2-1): GAGVSQSPRYKVTKRGQDVTLRCDPISSHATLYWYQQALGQGPEFLTYFNYEAQPDKSGLPSDRFSAERPEGSISTLTIQRTEQRDSAMYRCASSTGQGRNEQFFGPGTRLTVL.